This T cell receptor beta chain was recovered during a study of T cells in Graves' hyperthyroidism and ophthalmopathy. Authors of the study amplified TCR beta CDR3 regions from RNA transcripts. Primed by the HTBI set, a first-round RT-PCR was run on the TCR CDR3. In TCRdb, the multiplex PCR reads were re-called with MiXCR into one record per CDR3 protein. Of roughly 630,000 distinct CDR3 sequences in the sample, approximately 14% were seen once. This clonotype was counted at least ten times. V lost 1 base, J lost 7 bases, and 5 bases stayed unmatched. The CDR3 is 15 amino acids. Germline values: CDR1 GTSNPN, CDR2 SVGIG (reference sequence).

The sequenced sample was blood. V usage is TRBV30 and J usage is TRBJ1-6, with TRBD1 identical over 9 bases. This clonotype was obtained from a woman aged 25 to 45 with Graves' hyperthyroidism. The CDR3 coding sequence is TGTGCCTGGAGTGCCGACGGGACAGGGAATTCACCCCTCCACTTT. Its translation is CAWSADGTGNSPLHF.